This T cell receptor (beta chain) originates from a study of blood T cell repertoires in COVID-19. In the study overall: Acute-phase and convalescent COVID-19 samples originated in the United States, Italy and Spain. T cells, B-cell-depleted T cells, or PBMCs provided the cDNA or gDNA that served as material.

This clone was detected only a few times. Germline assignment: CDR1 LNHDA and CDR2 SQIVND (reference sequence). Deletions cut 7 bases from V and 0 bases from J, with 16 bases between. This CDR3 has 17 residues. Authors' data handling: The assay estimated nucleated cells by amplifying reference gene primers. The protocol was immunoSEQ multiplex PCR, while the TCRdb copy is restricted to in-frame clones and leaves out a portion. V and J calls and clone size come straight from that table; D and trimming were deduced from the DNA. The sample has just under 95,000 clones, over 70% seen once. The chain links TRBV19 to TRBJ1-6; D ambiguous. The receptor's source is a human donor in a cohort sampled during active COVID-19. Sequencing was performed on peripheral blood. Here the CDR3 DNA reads TGTGCCAGTACCGGTGGGGTGGAGGCCTCCTATAATTCACCCCTCCACTTT. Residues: CASTGGVEASYNSPLHF.